This passage covers 9 T cell receptor beta chains from one sample sequenced in a study of blood T cell repertoires in COVID-19. The data were produced by immunoSEQ multiplex PCR, yet TCRdb's version contains in-frame clones alone and is incomplete. This table has 150,000 to 180,000 clones, 84% appearing once. The sample taken for sequencing was peripheral blood. The receptor source for this set is a woman between 50 and 59 years old with acute or convalescent COVID-19.

This chain links TRBV6-5 with TRBJ2-1; a possible D gene is TRBD2 (6 bases). Germline V gene data show CDR1 as MNHEY and CDR2 as SVGAGI. The CDR3 sequence is 15 residues long. The ends were cut back, 6 bases at V and 0 bases at J, with 12 bases in the middle. The CDR3 here is CASRGDLSSYNEQFF. The CDR3 region has the DNA TGTGCCAGCAGAGGGGACTTATCCTCCTACAATGAGCAGTTCTTC.

The chain has TRBV7-9 and TRBJ1-4; 9 bases match TRBD1. Germline lookup yields CDR1 SEHNR and CDR2 FQNEAQ (reference sequence). V shed 4 bases and J 12 bases; nucleotides not matched to a gene: 3. The CDR3 extends over 12 amino acids. Here the CDR3 DNA reads TGTGCCAGCAGCTCCTGGGACAGGGAACTGTTTTTT. Protein: CASSSWDRELFF.

This clone was seen a handful of times. This chain uses TRBV28 with TRBJ1-6, with a possible D match to TRBD1 (6 bases). The germline V gene encodes CDR1 MDHEN and CDR2 SYDVKM. The CDR3 sequence is 15 residues long. V was trimmed by 2 bases and J by 7 bases, leaving 12 bases between them. Here the CDR3 DNA reads TGTGCCAGCAGTTTAGAACAGGGCCGAAATTCACCCCTCCACTTT. Its translation: CASSLEQGRNSPLHF.

The gene calls are TRBV5-5 and TRBJ1-6, with TRBD1 as a possible D gene (5 bases). The CDR3 is 15 residues long. V dropped 4 bases and J dropped 7 bases, with 15 bases sitting between them. The germline gives CDR1 SGHKS, CDR2 YYEKEE (reference sequence). The CDR3 DNA is TGTGCCAGCAGCAGGGGTGGGGCAGCAAATTCACCCCTCCACTTT. Its translation is CASSRGGAANSPLHF.

The genes are TRBV28 and TRBJ1-2, with TRBD1 as a possible D gene (5 bases). This CDR3 has 14 amino acids. Per germline, CDR1 MDHEN and CDR2 SYDVKM. The ends were cut back, 9 bases at V and 5 bases at J, with 19 bases in the middle. The CDR3 DNA reads TGTGCCAGTAGCATGGCTACAGGACCATATGGCTACACCTTC. It is translated as CASSMATGPYGYTF.

The rearrangement uses TRBV4-2 and TRBJ1-3, with 9 bases aligning to TRBD1. The CDR3 sequence is 16 residues long. V was clipped by 0 bases and J by 7 bases; unmatched bases: 7. CDR1 LGHNA and CDR2 YNFKEQ come from the germline V gene. CDR3: CASSQDPQGARNTIYF. CDR3 coding DNA: TGTGCCAGCAGCCAAGATCCACAGGGGGCTAGGAACACCATATATTTT.

The chain links TRBV19 to TRBJ2-2; 11 bases align to TRBD1. Germline V lookup: CDR1 LNHDA, CDR2 SQIVND (reference sequence). The CDR3 extends over 16 amino acids. J was trimmed by 2 bases and V by 8 bases; bases with no gene match: 7. The DNA for the CDR3 is TGTGCCAGTTGGACAGGGGGCCGTTCAAACACCGGGGAGCTGTTTTTT. Translating gives CASWTGGRSNTGELFF.

V is TRBV18 and J is TRBJ1-2; D is unclear. This CDR3 is built from 14 residues. V shed 2 bases and J shed 5 bases, with 12 bases lying between them. Germline V CDR1 and CDR2: KGHSH, LQKENI. CDR3 protein: CASSPGSTPYGYTF. For the CDR3, the DNA is TGTGCCAGCTCACCAGGCAGTACACCTTATGGCTACACCTTC.

The CDR3 bases are TGCAGCGTTGGTCCACTCGATGGCTACACCTTC. The encoded protein is CSVGPLDGYTF. The chain has TRBV29-1 and TRBJ1-2; no clear D. Germline CDR1 is SQVTM and CDR2 is ANQGSEA. The CDR3 spans 11 residues. The V end was cut by 4 bases, the J end by 6 bases, with 9 bases between.